The 17 T cell receptor beta chains below were found in one sample sequenced in a study of cytomegalovirus exposure and HLA in healthy donors. It was with 60 Vbeta and 13 Jbeta primers that the PCR ran. Produced via immunoSEQ multiplex PCR; TCRdb's table is partial and in-frame only. In the table there are some 99,000 clones, 81% of which are singletons. Specimen: PBMCs. All receptors derive from a woman aged 25 to 39 in good health and CMV-seronegative.

V is TRBV7-2 and J is TRBJ2-7; 11 bases fit TRBD2. Germline V gene sequence: CDR1 SGHTA, CDR2 FQGNSA. The CDR3 is 18 residues long. The V gene end was trimmed by 6 bases and the J gene end by 5 bases; junction bases not matched to a gene: 18. The CDR3 coding sequence is TGTGCCAGCAGTTCCGGGACTAGCGGTTCTAGCCTTGGGCACGAGCAGTACTTC. It is translated as CASSSGTSGSSLGHEQYF. The entire variable domain, with the rest obtained from reference TRBV7-2 and TRBJ2-7, is as follows: GAGVSQSPSNKVTEKGKDVELRCDPISGHTALYWYRQSLGQGLEFLIYFQGNSAPDKSGLPSDRFSAERTGGSVSTLTIQRTQQEDSAVYLCASSSGTSGSSLGHEQYFGPGTRLTVT.

The CDR3 DNA is TGTGCCAGCAGCATTTCGACTAGCGGGAACTACGAGCAGTACTTC. It yields the protein CASSISTSGNYEQYF. The chain is built from TRBV7-9 and TRBJ2-7; 11 nucleotides agree with TRBD2. Germline V gene sequence: CDR1 SEHNR, CDR2 FQNEAQ (reference sequence). The length of the CDR3 is 15 residues. V shed 5 bases, J shed 3 bases, and the junction held 6 bases outside the gene matches.

This rearrangement joins TRBV7-9 to TRBJ1-3; D possibly corresponds to TRBD1 (6 bases). The CDR3 runs 15 residues. CDR1 and CDR2 from the germline V gene are SEHNR and FQNEAQ (reference sequence). V was cut by 5 bases and J by 2 bases, with 13 bases left in between. The CDR3 bases are TGTGCCAGCAGCGTCCGCAGGGGAACTGGAAACACCATATATTTT. It specifies CASSVRRGTGNTIYF.

The V and J genes are TRBV28 and TRBJ2-7; perhaps TRBD2 as D (7 bases). Germline CDR1 reads MDHEN; CDR2 reads SYDVKM. Trimming stripped 1 base from V and 2 bases from J, with 15 bases between. The CDR3 runs 16 residues. The DNA for the CDR3 is TGTGCCAGCAGTTTATTCGGGGGGCCCCCCACCTACGAGCAGTACTTC. Protein: CASSLFGGPPTYEQYF.

This clone was recorded once. This sequence joins TRBV12-5 and TRBJ2-1; maybe TRBD2 (7 bases). Per the germline V gene, CDR1 is LGHNT and CDR2 is FRNRAP. CDR3 length: 17 amino acids. V was pared by 0 bases and J by 4 bases, with 16 bases between. CDR3 region: CASGLVLRSGTYNEQFF. CDR3 nucleotides: TGTGCTAGTGGTTTGGTACTCAGGAGCGGGACATACAATGAGCAGTTCTTC.

This clone was seen more than once but under ten times. V is TRBV6-1 and J is TRBJ1-5; D perhaps matches TRBD1 (6 bases). V was trimmed by 3 bases and J by 3 bases, leaving 9 bases between them. From germline, CDR1 is MNHNS and CDR2 SASEGT. This CDR3 spans 14 amino acids. CDR3 nucleotide sequence: TGTGCCAGCAGTGATCAGGGGATCAATCAGCCCCAGCATTTT. Protein: CASSDQGINQPQHF.

The gene calls are TRBV28 and TRBJ2-3, with D possibly TRBD2 on 5 matching bases. The V end lost 3 bases, the J end lost 2 bases, and 9 bases lay between the germline ends. The CDR3 consists of 14 residues. CDR1 and CDR2 from the germline V gene are MDHEN and SYDVKM. The CDR3 reads CASSLERITDTQYF. The CDR3 nucleotides read TGTGCCAGCAGTTTGGAGCGGATCACAGATACGCAGTATTTT.

The chain combines TRBV7-3 with TRBJ2-1; TRBD2 agrees at 12 bases. Per the germline V gene, CDR1 is SGHTA and CDR2 is FQGTGA. Trimming at V came to 3 bases and at J to 7 bases, leaving 1 base not matched to a gene. The CDR3 is made up of 14 amino acids. This CDR3 is CASSFGTSGNEQFF. Written as DNA, the CDR3 is TGTGCCAGCAGCTTCGGGACTAGCGGGAATGAGCAGTTCTTC.

The chain combines TRBV6-6 with TRBJ2-7; 7 bases are shared with TRBD2. Losses at the gene ends were 6 bases for V and 0 bases for J; bases not matched to a gene: 5. Germline lookup yields CDR1 MNHNY and CDR2 SVGAGI (reference sequence). This CDR3 comprises 14 residues. The CDR3, as DNA: TGTGCCAGCAGGTCCGGGACTAACTCCTACGAGCAGTACTTC. Amino acids: CASRSGTNSYEQYF.

The CDR3 protein is CASRSHLYEQYF. The CDR3 nucleotides are TGTGCCAGCAGAAGCCACCTCTACGAGCAGTACTTC. The chain combines TRBV5-8 with TRBJ2-7; D uncertain. V was cut by 5 bases and J by 3 bases, with 9 bases left in between. This CDR3 is built from 12 residues. The germline CDR1 and CDR2 sequences are SGHTS and YDEGEE. Based on the CDR3 plus reference TRBV5-8 and TRBJ2-7, the full variable domain is EAGVTQSPTHLIKTRGQQATLRCSPISGHTSVYWYQQALGLGLQFLLWYDEGEERNRGNFPPRFSGRQFPNYSSELNVNALELEDSALYLCASRSHLYEQYFGPGTRLTVT.

The J gene is TRBJ2-7, the V gene TRBV7-2, with 8 positions matching TRBD1. Germline V lookup: CDR1 SGHTA, CDR2 FQGNSA. CDR3 length: 13 amino acids. J was trimmed by 7 bases and V by 5 bases; bases with no gene match: 7. This chain's CDR3 is CASSVSRGREQYF. The CDR3 DNA follows: TGTGCCAGCAGCGTAAGCAGGGGGCGTGAGCAGTACTTC.

The V call is TRBV28, the J call TRBJ2-1, with 9 bases matching TRBD2. V lost 6 bases and J lost 4; bases outside the gene matches: 4. Germline CDR1 is MDHEN and CDR2 is SYDVKM. This CDR3 contains 14 residues. CDR3 DNA sequence: TGTGCCAGCAGCGGGACTAGCCTATACAATGAGCAGTTCTTC. Translated, it gives CASSGTSLYNEQFF.

The chain employs TRBV30 and TRBJ1-3; D is uncertain. CDR3 length: 12 amino acids. Deletions cut 3 bases from V and 8 bases from J, with 11 bases between. Looked up from germline, CDR1 is GTSNPN and CDR2 is SVGIG (reference sequence). CDR3 coding DNA: TGTGCCTGGAGCCCCCTTGCGGACACCATATATTTT. This encodes CAWSPLADTIYF.

The V and J genes are TRBV10-3 and TRBJ1-1; D ambiguous. The CDR3 sequence is 14 residues long. V lost 8 bases to trimming and J lost 0 bases, with 13 bases between them. Germline loops: CDR1 ENHRY, CDR2 SYGVKD. As DNA, the CDR3 is TGTGCCATCCATCCGGGAGGTATGAACACTGAAGCTTTCTTT. Translated, it gives CAIHPGGMNTEAFF.

The chain is built from TRBV6-6 and TRBJ2-3; D gene uncertain. Germline-derived CDR1 and CDR2 are MNHNY and SVGAGI (reference sequence). This CDR3 has 15 amino acids. Deletions cut 6 bases from V and 7 bases from J, with 20 bases between. CDR3 sequence: CASSTPGGPFYTQYF. The CDR3 DNA reads as TGTGCCAGCAGCACCCCCGGCGGTCCGTTTTATACGCAGTATTTT.

The chain has TRBV18 and TRBJ2-1; D not resolved. V shed 2 bases and J shed 8 bases, with 13 bases lying between them. The CDR3 is made up of 14 amino acids. Germline CDR1 and CDR2: KGHSH and LQKENI. The CDR3 coding sequence is TGTGCCAGCTCACCAACCGGATTCCAGGATGAGCAGTTCTTC. Amino acids: CASSPTGFQDEQFF.

The chain has TRBV27 and TRBJ2-3; 8 bases map to TRBD2. The CDR3 length is 16 residues. V gave up 8 bases and J gave up 1 base; unmatched junction bases: 11. Germline V CDR1 and CDR2: MNHEY, SMNVEV (reference sequence). The CDR3 reads CASRKNSGTRTDTQYF. The CDR3 DNA is TGTGCCAGCCGAAAAAATAGCGGGACCCGCACAGATACGCAGTATTTT.